Each of the 18 T cell receptor beta chains below was sequenced from the same sample in a study of control samples from healthy donors and cancer patients. Assay: immunoSEQ multiplex PCR; the TCRdb copy retains only in-frame clones and omits some. There are 78,000 or so clones in the sample; over 75% occur only once, and just under 4% lies in the top ten. What was sequenced was blood. The receptor set was obtained from a woman aged 45-65 years in good health.

The V gene is TRBV30, the J gene TRBJ1-4, with 7 bases identical to TRBD1. Looked up from germline, CDR1 is GTSNPN and CDR2 is SVGIG (reference sequence). This CDR3 has 12 amino acids. With V trimmed by 5 bases and J by 8 bases, 5 bases remained unmatched. CDR3 nucleotides: TGTGCCTGGGGAGGGGGCGGCGAAAAACTGTTTTTT. It yields the protein CAWGGGGEKLFF. Combining the CDR3 with reference TRBV30 and TRBJ1-4 gives the whole variable domain SQTIHQWPATLVQPVGSPLSLECTVEGTSNPNLYWYRQAAGRGLQLLFYSVGIGQISSEVPQNLSASRPQDRQFILSSKKLLLSDSGFYLCAWGGGGEKLFFGSGTQLSVL.

Here the CDR3 reads CASSYGLAGDEQYF. As DNA, the CDR3 is TGTGCCAGCAGTTACGGTCTAGCGGGAGACGAGCAGTACTTC. This chain connects TRBV6-5 to TRBJ2-7; 10 bases match TRBD2. Germline V lookup: CDR1 MNHEY, CDR2 SVGAGI. The CDR3 consists of 14 residues. The V segment lost 2 bases and the J segment 5 bases; nucleotides outside the gene matches: 3.

The rearrangement links TRBV28 to TRBJ1-1, with TRBD1 identical over 9 bases. The germline V gene encodes CDR1 MDHEN and CDR2 SYDVKM. The CDR3 has 15 residues. The V gene end was trimmed by 4 bases and the J gene end by 3 bases; junction bases not matched to a gene: 6. This chain's CDR3 is CASSSTTGGYTEAFF. CDR3 coding DNA: TGTGCCAGCAGTTCAACGACAGGGGGGTACACTGAAGCTTTCTTT.

The chain joins TRBV5-4 to TRBJ2-7; no clear D. CDR1 SGHNT and CDR2 YYREEE come from the germline V gene (reference sequence). Trimming shortened V by 2 bases and J by 3 bases, and 9 bases separated the two germline ends. The CDR3 runs to 13 residues. This CDR3 is CASSFGRDYEQYF. For the CDR3, the DNA is TGTGCCAGCAGCTTCGGACGAGACTACGAGCAGTACTTC.

This chain connects TRBV19 to TRBJ2-5, with 7 bases lining up with TRBD2. The CDR3 covers 14 residues. Germline CDR1 LNHDA, CDR2 SQIVND (reference sequence). Losses at the gene ends were 4 bases for V and 0 bases for J; bases not matched to a gene: 2. CDR3 loop: CASSTGGYQETQYF. In DNA, the CDR3 is TGTGCCAGTAGTACCGGGGGGTACCAAGAGACCCAGTACTTC.

The V gene is TRBV10-2, the J gene TRBJ2-3; TRBD2 agrees at 7 bases. This CDR3 has 15 residues. The J segment lost 2 bases and the V segment lost 3 bases, leaving 5 bases of the junction unmatched. Germline values: CDR1 WSHSY, CDR2 SAAADI. The CDR3, as DNA: TGCGCCAGCAGTGATAGAAGACTAGCCACAGATACGCAGTATTTT. Protein product: CASSDRRLATDTQYF.

V and J are TRBV19 and TRBJ1-2; D call uncertain. Looked up from germline, CDR1 is LNHDA and CDR2 is SQIVND (reference sequence). With 1 base removed from V and 3 bases from J, the gap between germline ends came to 9 bases. The CDR3 extends over 14 amino acids. The CDR3 is CASSIAASHYGYTF. CDR3 in DNA: TGTGCCAGTAGTATAGCCGCCAGTCACTATGGCTACACCTTC.

The sample holds one count of this clone. This chain links TRBV24-1 with TRBJ1-5; D ambiguous. Per germline, CDR1 KGHDR and CDR2 SFDVKD. The V gene lost 4 bases and the J gene lost 0 bases, with 9 bases spanning the gap. The CDR3 contains 15 residues. CDR3 in amino acids: CATSDRDGSNQPQHF. The CDR3 DNA sequence: TGTGCCACCAGTGACCGCGACGGTAGCAATCAGCCCCAGCATTTT.

The chain uses TRBV7-9 and TRBJ1-4; TRBD1 might be the D (6 bases). CDR3 length equals 14 residues. Trimming removed 2 bases at V and 5 bases at J, with 9 bases between. In germline, CDR1 is SEHNR, CDR2 FQNEAQ (reference sequence). The CDR3 DNA reads TGTGCCAGCAGCTTAAGGACAGAGAATGAAAAACTGTTTTTT. It translates to CASSLRTENEKLFF.

The rearrangement joins TRBV6-5 to TRBJ2-1; the D gene is possibly TRBD2 (5 bases). The CDR3 is 15 amino acids. V was pared by 6 bases and J by 0 bases, with 12 bases between. CDR1 is MNHEY and CDR2 is SVGAGI in the germline V gene. CDR3 sequence reads: CASSLAPSSYNEQFF. The CDR3 DNA reads as TGTGCCAGCAGCCTAGCTCCTAGCTCCTACAATGAGCAGTTCTTC.

This chain connects TRBV6-6 to TRBJ2-2, with D unclear. The CDR3 spans 12 residues. Trimming cost V 7 bases and J 7 bases, with 10 bases left between them. Per germline, CDR1 MNHNY and CDR2 SVGAGI (reference sequence). The CDR3 DNA reads TGTGCCAGCAACTGGCGAGACGGGGAGCTGTTTTTT. Translation: CASNWRDGELFF.

The chain employs TRBV12-5 and TRBJ2-7; the D gene is possibly TRBD2 (6 bases). Germline V lookup: CDR1 LGHNT, CDR2 FRNRAP. V shed 7 bases and J shed 6 bases, with 16 bases lying between them. The CDR3 is 13 amino acids. This CDR3 reads CASEAEGQGEQYF. In DNA, the CDR3 is TGTGCTAGTGAGGCGGAGGGGCAGGGCGAGCAGTACTTC.

This clone occurred a few times. This chain links TRBV28 with TRBJ1-2; a weak D match, TRBD1 (5 bases). Germline-derived CDR1 and CDR2 are MDHEN and SYDVKM. V lost 3 bases and J lost 7, with 12 bases in between. The CDR3 runs to 13 residues. The CDR3 spells CASSLGPPAGYTF. DNA for the CDR3: TGTGCCAGCAGTTTGGGGCCCCCGGCTGGCTACACCTTC.

This chain uses TRBV7-2 with TRBJ2-7; D is unresolved. V lost 1 base to trimming and J lost 0 bases, with 7 bases between them. Looked up from germline, CDR1 is SGHTA and CDR2 is FQGNSA. The CDR3 contains 14 residues. The CDR3 DNA reads as TGTGCCAGCAGCTTAGGACTTCACTCCTACGAGCAGTACTTC. It is translated as CASSLGLHSYEQYF.

The chain couples TRBV4-1 to TRBJ1-4; D perhaps matches TRBD1 (6 bases). Trimming shortened V by 6 bases and J by 5 bases, and 13 bases separated the two germline ends. From germline, CDR1 is MGHRA and CDR2 YSYEKL. This CDR3 contains 14 residues. The CDR3 here is CASRPYRENEKLFF. The CDR3 nucleotides are TGCGCCAGCAGGCCCTACAGGGAGAATGAAAAACTGTTTTTT.

This clone has only one observation. Other DNA variants within this sample encode the same CDR3. The gene calls are TRBV9 and TRBJ2-3; D call uncertain. The CDR3 length is 15 residues. CDR1 SGDLS and CDR2 YYNGEE come from the germline V gene. Trimming shortened V by 2 bases and J by 1 base, and 11 bases separated the two germline ends. The DNA for the CDR3 is TGTGCCAGCAGCGTTAAAGGCGGAGGCACAGATACGCAGTATTTT. Translated, it gives CASSVKGGGTDTQYF.

This sequence joins TRBV11-2 and TRBJ1-3; D gene unclear. Germline V CDR1 and CDR2: SGHAT, FQNNGV. The CDR3 extends over 15 amino acids. V was cut by 1 base and J by 2 bases, with 9 bases left in between. DNA for the CDR3: TGTGCCAGCAGCTTAGCAGGACCGACTGGAAACACCATATATTTT. As protein: CASSLAGPTGNTIYF.

A few counts support this clone. The chain recombines TRBV2 with TRBJ1-6; D gene unclear. CDR1 and CDR2 (germline): SNHLY, FYNNEI. The V gene lost 3 bases and the J gene lost 6 bases, with 6 bases spanning the gap. The CDR3 sequence is 13 residues long. The CDR3 DNA sequence: TGTGCCAGCAGTGATACGGTTAATTCACCCCTCCACTTT. Protein: CASSDTVNSPLHF.